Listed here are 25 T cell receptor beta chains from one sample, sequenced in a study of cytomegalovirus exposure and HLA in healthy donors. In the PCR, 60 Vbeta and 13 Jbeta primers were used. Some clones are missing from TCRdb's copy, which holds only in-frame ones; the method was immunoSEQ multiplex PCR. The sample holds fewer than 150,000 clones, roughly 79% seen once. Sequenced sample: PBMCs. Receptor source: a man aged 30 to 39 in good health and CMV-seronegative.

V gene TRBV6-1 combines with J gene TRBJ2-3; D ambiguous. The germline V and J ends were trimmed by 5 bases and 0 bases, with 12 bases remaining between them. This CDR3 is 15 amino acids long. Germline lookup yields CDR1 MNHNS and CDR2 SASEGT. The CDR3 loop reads CASSLAFSSTDTQYF. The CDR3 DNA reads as TGTGCCAGCAGTTTGGCGTTTAGCAGCACAGATACGCAGTATTTT.

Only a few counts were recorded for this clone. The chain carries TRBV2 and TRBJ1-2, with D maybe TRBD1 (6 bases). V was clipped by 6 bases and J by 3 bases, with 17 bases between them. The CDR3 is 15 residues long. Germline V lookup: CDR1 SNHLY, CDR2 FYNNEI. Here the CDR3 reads CASSKRQEGDYGYTF. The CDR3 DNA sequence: TGTGCCAGCAGCAAACGACAGGAAGGGGACTATGGCTACACCTTC.

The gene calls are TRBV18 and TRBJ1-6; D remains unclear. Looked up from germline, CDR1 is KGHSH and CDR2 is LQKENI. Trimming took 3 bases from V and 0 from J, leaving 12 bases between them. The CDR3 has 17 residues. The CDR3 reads CASSPEGSGSYNSPLHF. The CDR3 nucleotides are TGTGCCAGCTCACCCGAGGGTTCAGGCTCCTATAATTCACCCCTCCACTTT.

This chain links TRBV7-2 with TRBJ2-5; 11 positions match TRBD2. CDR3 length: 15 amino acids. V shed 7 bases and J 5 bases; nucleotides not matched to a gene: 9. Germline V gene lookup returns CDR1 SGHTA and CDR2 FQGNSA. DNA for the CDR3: TGTGCCAGCAACCGAATAGCGGGAGGGGGGGAGACCCAGTACTTC. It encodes CASNRIAGGGETQYF.

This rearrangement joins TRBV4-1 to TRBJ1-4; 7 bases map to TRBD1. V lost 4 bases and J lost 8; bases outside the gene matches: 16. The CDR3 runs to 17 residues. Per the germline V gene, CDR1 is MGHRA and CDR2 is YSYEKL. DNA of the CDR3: TGCGCCAGCAGCCCCACGGTAGGGACAGTCTCCGGGGAAAAACTGTTTTTT. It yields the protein CASSPTVGTVSGEKLFF.

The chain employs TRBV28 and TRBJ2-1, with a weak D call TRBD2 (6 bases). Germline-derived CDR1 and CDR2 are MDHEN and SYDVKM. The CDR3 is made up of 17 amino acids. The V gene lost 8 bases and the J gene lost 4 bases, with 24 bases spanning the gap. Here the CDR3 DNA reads TGTGCCAGCTATGGACGGGGGACTCCAAGGAGATACAATGAGCAGTTCTTC. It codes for CASYGRGTPRRYNEQFF.

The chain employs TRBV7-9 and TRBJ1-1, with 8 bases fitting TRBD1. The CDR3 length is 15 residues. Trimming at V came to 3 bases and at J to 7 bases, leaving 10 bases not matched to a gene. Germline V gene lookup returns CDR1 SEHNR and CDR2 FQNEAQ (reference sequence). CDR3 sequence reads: CASSFFKDRADEAFF. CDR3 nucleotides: TGTGCCAGCAGCTTCTTCAAGGACAGGGCGGATGAAGCTTTCTTT.

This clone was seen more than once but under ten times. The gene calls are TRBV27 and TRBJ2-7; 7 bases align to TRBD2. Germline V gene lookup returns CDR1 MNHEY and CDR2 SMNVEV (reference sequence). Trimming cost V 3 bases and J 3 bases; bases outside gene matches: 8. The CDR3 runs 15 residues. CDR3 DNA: TGTGCCAGCAGTTTGGTTCCTAGCGGAAACTACGAGCAGTACTTC. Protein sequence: CASSLVPSGNYEQYF.

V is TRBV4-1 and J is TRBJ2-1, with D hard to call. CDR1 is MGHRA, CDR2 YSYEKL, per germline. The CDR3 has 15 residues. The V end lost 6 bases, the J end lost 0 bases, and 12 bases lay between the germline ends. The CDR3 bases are TGCGCCAGCAGGAAACAGACCTTCTCCTACAATGAGCAGTTCTTC. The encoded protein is CASRKQTFSYNEQFF.

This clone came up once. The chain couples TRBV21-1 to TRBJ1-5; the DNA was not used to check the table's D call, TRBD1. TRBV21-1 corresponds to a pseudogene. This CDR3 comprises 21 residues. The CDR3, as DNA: TGTGCCAGCAGCAAAAGGCTCCTCGACAGGGGTCGGCTCTGGCTCAGGCAGCCCCAGCATTTT. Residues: CASSKRLLDRGRLWLRQPQHF.

The CDR3 protein is CASSLRGTGYYEQYF. The CDR3 DNA reads as TGTGCCAGCAGCTTGCGTGGGACAGGGTACTACGAGCAGTACTTC. The chain combines TRBV5-4 with TRBJ2-7; 9 positions agree with TRBD1. The V and J ends lost 1 base and 3 bases, in that order; junction bases with no gene match: 5. The CDR3 has 15 residues. Looked up from germline, CDR1 is SGHNT and CDR2 is YYREEE (reference sequence).

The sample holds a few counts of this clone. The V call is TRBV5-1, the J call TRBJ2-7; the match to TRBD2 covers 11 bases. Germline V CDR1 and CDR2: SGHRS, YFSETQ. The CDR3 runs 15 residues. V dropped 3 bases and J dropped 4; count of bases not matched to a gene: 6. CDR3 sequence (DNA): TGCGCCAGCAGCTCTCAGACTAGCGGGGAGTACGAGCAGTACTTC. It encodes CASSSQTSGEYEQYF.

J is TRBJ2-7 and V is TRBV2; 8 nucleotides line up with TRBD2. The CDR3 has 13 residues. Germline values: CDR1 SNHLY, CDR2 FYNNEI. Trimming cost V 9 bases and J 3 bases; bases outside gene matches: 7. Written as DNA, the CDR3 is TGTGCCAGAAACGGGGGGGACGACTACGAGCAGTACTTC. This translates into CARNGGDDYEQYF.

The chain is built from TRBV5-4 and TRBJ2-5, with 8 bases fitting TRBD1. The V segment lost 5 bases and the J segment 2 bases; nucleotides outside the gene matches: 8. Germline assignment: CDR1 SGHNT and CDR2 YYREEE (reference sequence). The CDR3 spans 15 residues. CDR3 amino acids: CASRAGQGSQETQYF. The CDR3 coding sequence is TGTGCCAGCAGGGCTGGACAGGGCTCTCAAGAGACCCAGTACTTC.

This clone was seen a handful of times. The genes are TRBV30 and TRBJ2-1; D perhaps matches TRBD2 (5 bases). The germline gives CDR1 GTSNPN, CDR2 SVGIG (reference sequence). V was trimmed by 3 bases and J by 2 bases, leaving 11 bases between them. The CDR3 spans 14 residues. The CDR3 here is CAWSPDGAYNEQFF. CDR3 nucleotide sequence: TGTGCCTGGAGCCCGGACGGGGCCTACAATGAGCAGTTCTTC.

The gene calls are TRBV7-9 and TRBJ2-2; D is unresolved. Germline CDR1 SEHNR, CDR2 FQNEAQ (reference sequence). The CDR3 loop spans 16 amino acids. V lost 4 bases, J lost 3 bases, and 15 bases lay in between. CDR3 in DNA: TGTGCCAGCAGCTCGTCTCACAGTTTCGACACCGGGGAGCTGTTTTTT. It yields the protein CASSSSHSFDTGELFF.

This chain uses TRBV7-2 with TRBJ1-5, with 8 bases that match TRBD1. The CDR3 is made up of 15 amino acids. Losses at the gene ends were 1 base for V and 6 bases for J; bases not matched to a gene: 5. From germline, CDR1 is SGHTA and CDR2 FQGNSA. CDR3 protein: CASSLVQGVGQPQHF. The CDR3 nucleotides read TGTGCCAGCAGCTTAGTACAGGGGGTCGGTCAGCCCCAGCATTTT.

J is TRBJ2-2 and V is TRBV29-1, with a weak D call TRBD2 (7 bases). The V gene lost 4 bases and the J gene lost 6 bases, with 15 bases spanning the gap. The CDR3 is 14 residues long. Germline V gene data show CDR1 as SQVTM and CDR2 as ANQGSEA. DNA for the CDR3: TGCAGCGTTGGTGGGTTAGGGGGGGCCGGGGAGCTGTTTTTT. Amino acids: CSVGGLGGAGELFF.

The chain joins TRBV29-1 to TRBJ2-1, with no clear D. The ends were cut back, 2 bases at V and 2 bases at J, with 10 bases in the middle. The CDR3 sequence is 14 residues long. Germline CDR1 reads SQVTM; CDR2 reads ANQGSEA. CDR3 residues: CSVELAVTYNEQFF. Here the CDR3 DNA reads TGCAGCGTTGAACTCGCGGTCACCTACAATGAGCAGTTCTTC.

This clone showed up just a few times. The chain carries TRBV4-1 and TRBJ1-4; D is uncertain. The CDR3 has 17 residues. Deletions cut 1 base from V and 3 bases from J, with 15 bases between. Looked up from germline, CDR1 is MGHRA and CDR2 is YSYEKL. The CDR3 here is CASSQVGRERANEKLFF. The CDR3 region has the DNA TGCGCCAGCAGCCAAGTTGGGAGGGAGCGAGCTAATGAAAAACTGTTTTTT.

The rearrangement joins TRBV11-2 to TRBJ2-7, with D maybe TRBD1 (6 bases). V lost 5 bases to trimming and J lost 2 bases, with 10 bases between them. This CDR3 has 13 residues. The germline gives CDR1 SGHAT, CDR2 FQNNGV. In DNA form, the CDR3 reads TGTGCCAGCAGCCAATACAGGGCCTACGAGCAGTACTTC. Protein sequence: CASSQYRAYEQYF.

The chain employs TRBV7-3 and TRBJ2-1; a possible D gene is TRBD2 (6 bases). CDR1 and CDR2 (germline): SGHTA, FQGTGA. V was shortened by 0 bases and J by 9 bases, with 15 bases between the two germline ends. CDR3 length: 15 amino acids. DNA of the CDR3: TGTGCCAGCAGCTTAACCCTCTCCCTAGCGACTGAGCAGTTCTTC. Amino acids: CASSLTLSLATEQFF.

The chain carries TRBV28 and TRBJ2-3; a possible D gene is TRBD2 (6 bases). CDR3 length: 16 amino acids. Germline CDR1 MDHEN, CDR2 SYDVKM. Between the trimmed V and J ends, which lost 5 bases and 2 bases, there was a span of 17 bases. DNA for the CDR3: TGTGCCAGCAGTCTGGACCCGGAGGGAGACACAGATACGCAGTATTTT. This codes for CASSLDPEGDTDTQYF.

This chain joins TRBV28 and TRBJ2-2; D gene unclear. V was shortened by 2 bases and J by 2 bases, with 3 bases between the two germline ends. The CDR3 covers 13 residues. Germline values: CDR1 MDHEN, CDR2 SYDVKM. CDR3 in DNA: TGTGCCAGCAGTTTAAGCAACACCGGGGAGCTGTTTTTT. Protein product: CASSLSNTGELFF. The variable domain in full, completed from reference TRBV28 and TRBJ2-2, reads DVKVTQSSRYLVKRTGEKVFLECVQDMDHENMFWYRQDPGLGLRLIYFSYDVKMKEKGDIPEGYSVSREKKERFSLILESASTNQTSMYLCASSLSNTGELFFGEGSRLTVL.

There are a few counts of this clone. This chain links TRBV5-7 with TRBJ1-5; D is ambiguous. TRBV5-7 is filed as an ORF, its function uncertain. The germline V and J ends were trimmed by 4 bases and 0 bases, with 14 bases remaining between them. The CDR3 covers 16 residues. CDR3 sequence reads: CASSGGSASSNQPQHF. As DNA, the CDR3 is TGTGCCAGCAGCGGAGGGTCGGCGTCTAGCAATCAGCCCCAGCATTTT.